This passage covers 5 T cell receptor beta chains from one sample sequenced in a study of T cells in women clearing cervical HPV infection. Clones were read by immunoSEQ multiplex PCR, and TCRdb kept only the in-frame ones, dropping some. Reported are tens of thousands of clones; the ten largest clones contain approximately 34%. Sequences were obtained from blood buffy coat. The receptors here all came from a woman aged 18 to 75 with a cervical HPV16 infection that either progressed to CIN3+ or cleared (not recorded which).

For this clone: Read sequence stops 3 residues before the CDR3 end, and the germline J gene provides the missing end. The V call is TRBV6-1, the J call TRBJ1-4; D gene uncertain. Per the germline V gene, CDR1 is MNHNS and CDR2 is SASEGT. The CDR3 contains 13 residues. The CDR3 is CASSERANSPLFF. CDR3 DNA (partial): TGTGCCAGCAGTGAAAGGGCTAATTCACCA.

Comments on this clone: The read falls 3 residues short of the CDR3 end, and the missing part is taken from the germline J gene. The chain employs TRBV18 and TRBJ1-6; a weak D match, TRBD1 (6 bases). Trimming removed 6 bases from V and 5 bases from J, with 14 bases in between. The CDR3 extends over 15 amino acids. CDR1 is KGHSH, CDR2 LQKENI, per germline. CDR3 bases read: TGTGCCAGCTCCGACAGAGGGGGAGATAATTCACCC. Translation gives CASSDRGGDNSP. The CDR3 reads in full as CASSDRGGDNSPLHF.

Partial CDR3 DNA: TGTGCCAGCAGGCAGCGGACCACAGATACG. It codes for CASRQRTTDT. The whole CDR3 protein reads CASRQRTTDTQYF. The chain recombines TRBV2 with TRBJ2-3; D is possibly TRBD2 (5 bases). The read finishes 3 residues shy of the CDR3 end, and the germline J gene is used to complete it. The CDR3 has 13 amino acids. Germline CDR1 and CDR2: SNHLY and FYNNEI. Trimming took off 6 bases at V and 2 bases at J, with 9 bases between the two ends.

The DNA read from the CDR3 is TGCAGTGCGAGCGGGACTAGCGGGAGAGACGCACGATACGAG. It translates to CSASGTSGRDARYE. The entire CDR3 protein is CSASGTSGRDARYEQYF. This sequence joins TRBV20-1 and TRBJ2-7; 14 bases fit TRBD2. The read ends 3 residues shy of where the CDR3 ends; the end is completed using the germline J gene. The V and J ends lost 6 bases and 4 bases, in that order; junction bases with no gene match: 14. This CDR3 is 17 amino acids long. Germline V gene lookup returns CDR1 DFQATT and CDR2 SNEGSKA (reference sequence).

Comments on this clone: Sequencing ends 3 residues short of the CDR3 end; the germline J gene provides the rest. The chain recombines TRBV19 with TRBJ1-2; no clear D gene. This CDR3 is 12 amino acids long. Germline CDR1 is LNHDA and CDR2 is SQIVND (reference sequence). The sequenced part of the CDR3 DNA is TGTGCCAGTAGTATAGGAACAAACGAC. This sequence encodes CASSIGTND. The whole CDR3 sequence reads CASSIGTNDYTF.